One and the same sample provided the 28 T cell receptor beta chains below, sequenced in a study of blood T cell repertoires in COVID-19. Repertoires were generated with immunoSEQ multiplex PCR, while TCRdb's copy carries only in-frame clones and drops some. The data contain 450,000 to 500,000 clones, around nine tenths of them seen just once; the ten biggest clones take up around 7.9%. The sample comprised PBMCs or T cells enriched from blood (not recorded which). Receptor source: a woman aged 60-75 years who had recovered from COVID-19.

The chain recombines TRBV5-5 with TRBJ1-6; D is unresolved. Trimming left V 2 bases short and J 5 bases short, with 14 bases between. The CDR3 is 16 amino acids. From germline, CDR1 is SGHKS and CDR2 YYEKEE (reference sequence). CDR3: CASSFGPTLDNSPLHF. CDR3 coding DNA: TGTGCCAGCAGCTTTGGTCCTACCCTCGATAATTCACCCCTCCACTTT.

V is TRBV12-3 or TRBV12-4 and J is TRBJ1-5, with D tentatively TRBD1 (6 bases). V was cut by 5 bases and J by 3 bases, with 8 bases left in between. CDR3 length: 13 amino acids. The DNA of the CDR3 is TGTGCCAGCAGTCGACAGGCCAATCAGCCCCAGCATTTT. Protein: CASSRQANQPQHF.

This clone was recorded once. This chain connects TRBV5-4 to TRBJ1-1, with D possibly matching TRBD1 (6 bases). This CDR3 region has 16 residues. Trimming took 4 bases from V and 0 from J, leaving 16 bases between them. Germline values: CDR1 SGHNT, CDR2 YYREEE (reference sequence). Written as DNA, the CDR3 is TGTGCCAGCAGCATTAAATTACAGGGAATGAACACTGAAGCTTTCTTT. Amino acids: CASSIKLQGMNTEAFF. The full variable domain, with the rest looked up from reference TRBV5-4 and TRBJ1-1, is ETGVTQSPTHLIKTRGQQVTLRCSSQSGHNTVSWYQQALGQGPQFIFQYYREEENGRGNFPPRFSGLQFPNYSSELNVNALELDDSALYLCASSIKLQGMNTEAFFGQGTRLTVV.

This clone was recorded once. The chain recombines TRBV5-4 with TRBJ2-5; 9 bases line up with TRBD1. Germline V gene sequence: CDR1 SGHNT, CDR2 YYREEE (reference sequence). The ends lost 4 bases at V and 7 bases at J; junction bases unmatched: 5. This CDR3 is 13 amino acids long. The CDR3 spells CASSPTGGGTQYF. CDR3 DNA sequence: TGTGCCAGCAGCCCAACAGGGGGCGGGACCCAGTACTTC.

This chain links TRBV13 with TRBJ1-6, with D hard to call. The germline V and J ends were trimmed by 2 bases and 5 bases, with 4 bases remaining between them. The germline V gene encodes CDR1 PRHDT and CDR2 FYEKMQ (reference sequence). CDR3 length: 13 amino acids. The CDR3: CASSLLNNSPLHF. DNA of the CDR3: TGTGCCAGCAGCTTATTAAATAATTCACCCCTCCACTTT.

As regards this clone: This sample also contains other DNA sequences that code for the same CDR3. The rearrangement links TRBV5-6 to TRBJ2-1; 9 bases agree with TRBD1. The CDR3 sequence is 17 residues long. Per germline, CDR1 SGHDT and CDR2 YYEEEE. V was pared by 2 bases and J by 4 bases, with 10 bases of the junction left unmatched. CDR3 nucleotides: TGTGCCAGCAGCTTTTGGGCGGGGACAGGGCGGTACAATGAGCAGTTCTTC. It yields the protein CASSFWAGTGRYNEQFF.

The rearrangement joins TRBV3-1 (or the pseudogene TRBV3-2) to TRBJ1-3; 9 positions match TRBD1. Looked up from germline, CDR1 is LGHDT and CDR2 is YNNKEL (reference sequence). V was clipped by 4 bases and J by 4 bases; unmatched bases: 5. The CDR3 is 15 residues long. The CDR3 bases are TGTGCCAGCAGCCGTGGGACAGGGAGGGGAAACACCATATATTTT. It codes for CASSRGTGRGNTIYF.

The chain is built from TRBV25-1 and TRBJ2-3, with 7 positions matching TRBD2. This CDR3 is 15 amino acids long. Germline V lookup: CDR1 MGHDK, CDR2 SYGVNS. V lost 1 base, J lost 2 bases, and 3 bases stayed unmatched. Written as DNA, the CDR3 is TGTGCCAGCAGTGAATTCGGGGGGATCACAGATACGCAGTATTTT. Translating it yields CASSEFGGITDTQYF.

The chain carries TRBV29-1 and TRBJ2-5; 12 bases are a match to TRBD2. This CDR3 is built from 17 residues. With V trimmed by 6 bases and J by 1 base, 12 bases remained unmatched. CDR1 and CDR2 (germline): SQVTM, ANQGSEA. The CDR3 nucleotides read TGCAGCGTCACCGGGACTAGCGGGCGAGGGGGCCAAGAGACCCAGTACTTC. Amino acid sequence: CSVTGTSGRGGQETQYF.

The chain has TRBV5-1 and TRBJ1-2, with 8 bases lining up with TRBD1. This CDR3 has 16 residues. Germline V gene sequence: CDR1 SGHRS, CDR2 YFSETQ. Trimming cost V 0 bases and J 5 bases; bases outside gene matches: 9. In nucleotides, the CDR3 is TGCGCCAGCAGCTTGGGAGCAGGGGGCGTAGGTTATGGCTACACCTTC. Protein product: CASSLGAGGVGYGYTF.

The chain recombines TRBV25-1 with TRBJ2-3; 13 bases align to TRBD2. This CDR3 has 16 amino acids. Trimming removed 4 bases from V and 1 base from J; junction bases left unmatched: 2. The germline gives CDR1 MGHDK, CDR2 SYGVNS. DNA of the CDR3: TGTGCCAGCAGTGTACTAGCGGGGGGGGGCACAGATACGCAGTATTTT. It is translated as CASSVLAGGGTDTQYF.

This rearrangement joins TRBV5-1 to TRBJ2-7, with 7 positions matching TRBD1. Unmatched junction bases numbered 6, after V lost 2 bases and J lost 4 bases. CDR3 length: 14 residues. Germline V gives CDR1 SGHRS, CDR2 YFSETQ. For the CDR3, the DNA is TGCGCCAGCAGCTTACAGGGGACCTCATACGAGCAGTACTTC. Amino acid sequence: CASSLQGTSYEQYF.

The chain links TRBV11-2 to TRBJ1-3; D might be TRBD1 (6 bases). The CDR3 totals 12 residues. The germline gives CDR1 SGHAT, CDR2 FQNNGV. Trimming left V 5 bases short and J 9 bases short, with 11 bases between. CDR3 nucleotides: TGTGCCAGCAGCCCAACAGGGTTCACCATATATTTT. Translating gives CASSPTGFTIYF. Full variable domain (remainder filled in from reference TRBV11-2 and TRBJ1-3): EAGVAQSPRYKIIEKRQSVAFWCNPISGHATLYWYQQILGQGPKLLIQFQNNGVVDDSQLPKDRFSAERLKGVDSTLKIQPAKLEDSAVYLCASSPTGFTIYFGEGSWLTVV.

The V and J genes are TRBV11-2 and TRBJ1-2; TRBD1 matches at 9 bases. The CDR3 runs 15 residues. Germline loops: CDR1 SGHAT, CDR2 FQNNGV. Trimming removed 4 bases from V and 3 bases from J; junction bases left unmatched: 6. CDR3 protein: CASSSNRDRDYGYTF. CDR3 coding DNA: TGTGCCAGCAGCTCCAACCGGGACAGGGACTATGGCTACACCTTC.

V gene TRBV2 combines with J gene TRBJ1-1; D not resolved. The CDR3 is 12 amino acids. The V gene's germline CDR1 is SNHLY and CDR2 FYNNEI. Trimming removed 7 bases at V and 1 base at J, with 7 bases between. The CDR3 DNA sequence: TGTGCCAGCATGTTTCGGAACACTGAAGCTTTCTTT. Its protein is CASMFRNTEAFF.

The chain joins TRBV30 to TRBJ2-2, with 14 bases aligning to TRBD2. Trimming removed 2 bases from V and 4 bases from J; junction bases left unmatched: 6. The germline CDR1 and CDR2 sequences are GTSNPN and SVGIG (reference sequence). The length of the CDR3 is 17 residues. Here the CDR3 reads CAWSRRTSGGSTGELFF. CDR3 DNA sequence: TGTGCCTGGAGTCGAAGGACTAGCGGGGGGTCCACCGGGGAGCTGTTTTTT.

This clone showed up just once. The rearrangement uses TRBV5-5 and TRBJ1-2; TRBD1 matches at 10 bases. Germline loops: CDR1 SGHKS, CDR2 YYEKEE (reference sequence). The V gene end was trimmed by 1 base and the J gene end by 7 bases; junction bases not matched to a gene: 4. The CDR3 covers 14 residues. The CDR3 loop reads CASSLYGTGAGYTF. CDR3 DNA: TGTGCCAGCAGCTTGTACGGGACAGGGGCTGGCTACACCTTC.

The chain combines TRBV3-1 (or the pseudogene TRBV3-2) with TRBJ2-1, with D possibly being TRBD2 (7 bases). The germline V and J ends were trimmed by 4 bases and 7 bases, with 14 bases remaining between them. Germline values: CDR1 LGHDT, CDR2 YNNKEL (reference sequence). This CDR3 has 14 amino acids. In DNA, the CDR3 is TGTGCCAGCAGCCGAGGGGGGGGGCTTAATGAGCAGTTCTTC. Protein product: CASSRGGGLNEQFF.

The chain carries TRBV3-1 (or the pseudogene TRBV3-2) and TRBJ2-3; D is uncertain. V gave up 2 bases and J gave up 9 bases, with 9 bases separating them. There are 12 residues in the CDR3. Germline values: CDR1 LGHDT, CDR2 YNNKEL (reference sequence). Here the CDR3 reads CASSQSPQTQYF. In DNA form, the CDR3 reads TGTGCCAGCAGCCAATCTCCCCAGACGCAGTATTTT.

V is TRBV4-1 and J is TRBJ1-3, with unresolved D. The CDR3 loop spans 14 amino acids. Germline CDR1 and CDR2: MGHRA and YSYEKL. Between the trimmed V and J ends, which lost 0 bases and 0 bases, there was a span of 3 bases. CDR3 in DNA: TGCGCCAGCAGCCAAGACTTCTCTGGAAACACCATATATTTT. Encoded protein: CASSQDFSGNTIYF.

The chain couples TRBV6-5 to TRBJ2-7, with D tentatively TRBD2 (5 bases). Trimming took 6 bases from V and 2 from J, leaving 17 bases between them. The germline V gene encodes CDR1 MNHEY and CDR2 SVGAGI. The CDR3 has 15 amino acids. In DNA, the CDR3 is TGTGCCAGCAGCCGGATCTCTGGAGGCACCTACGAGCAGTACTTC. Protein: CASSRISGGTYEQYF.

The V call is TRBV27, the J call TRBJ2-2; TRBD1 might be the D (6 bases). Trimming left V 5 bases short and J 4 bases short, with 20 bases between. Germline V CDR1 and CDR2: MNHEY, SMNVEV (reference sequence). The CDR3 runs 17 residues. As DNA, the CDR3 is TGTGCCAGCAGTCGGAAGGCAGGGGAGTCGTCCACCGGGGAGCTGTTTTTT. Translating it yields CASSRKAGESSTGELFF.

This clone showed up just a few times. This sequence joins TRBV5-1 and TRBJ1-2; D remains unclear. The V gene lost 5 bases and the J gene lost 0 bases, with 8 bases spanning the gap. CDR3 length equals 13 residues. Germline V CDR1 and CDR2: SGHRS, YFSETQ. CDR3 sequence reads: CASRRESNYGYTF. The CDR3 nucleotides are TGCGCCAGCAGGAGGGAATCTAACTATGGCTACACCTTC.

J is TRBJ1-1 and V is TRBV19; D remains unclear. This CDR3 contains 16 residues. V gave up 3 bases and J gave up 1 base, with 15 bases separating them. Germline-derived CDR1 and CDR2 are LNHDA and SQIVND (reference sequence). The DNA for the CDR3 is TGTGCCAGTAGTATTAGGTGGATCGGAGAGAACACTGAAGCTTTCTTT. Translated: CASSIRWIGENTEAFF.

The chain joins TRBV2 to TRBJ2-7, with D possibly matching TRBD1 (6 bases). The V and J ends lost 6 bases and 5 bases respectively, with 11 bases between them. The germline V gene encodes CDR1 SNHLY and CDR2 FYNNEI. The CDR3 extends over 12 amino acids. The CDR3 sequence: CASSPTGNEQYV. CDR3 bases: TGTGCCAGCAGCCCTACAGGGAACGAGCAGTACGTC.

The chain recombines TRBV18 with TRBJ2-1, with 10 bases aligning to TRBD1. CDR1 is KGHSH, CDR2 LQKENI, per germline. CDR3 length equals 17 residues. V was clipped by 3 bases and J by 6 bases; unmatched bases: 11. Written as DNA, the CDR3 is TGTGCCAGCTCACCGCTTTCCGGGACAGGGGCCCCCAATGAGCAGTTCTTC. This sequence encodes CASSPLSGTGAPNEQFF.

The chain links TRBV2 to TRBJ1-6; D may be TRBD1 (6 bases). CDR1 and CDR2 from the germline V gene are SNHLY and FYNNEI. CDR3 size: 14 residues. V was trimmed by 6 bases and J by 7 bases, leaving 13 bases between them. This CDR3 reads CASRYRVGNSPLHF. CDR3 nucleotide sequence: TGTGCCAGCAGATACAGGGTAGGGAATTCACCCCTCCACTTT.

This clone showed up just a few times. The V gene is TRBV5-1, the J gene TRBJ2-2; 8 nucleotides agree with TRBD1. J gave up 6 bases and V 4 bases, and 14 bases lay outside the gene matches. The CDR3 covers 17 residues. Germline V lookup: CDR1 SGHRS, CDR2 YFSETQ. As DNA, the CDR3 is TGCGCCAGCAGCCTCTTGGACAGGGTAGAGCTTTCCGGGGAGCTGTTTTTT. Translated: CASSLLDRVELSGELFF.